This T cell receptor (beta chain) was sequenced in a study of blood T cell repertoires in COVID-19 (dated by TCRdb to 2018 to 2021). Regarding the research as a whole: The collaborator samples originated in the United States, Italy and Spain and spanned the acute and convalescent phases of COVID-19. The prospective study material was composed of cDNA or gDNA derived from T cells, B-cell-depleted T cells, or PBMCs. Deeply sampled blood TCRbeta repertoires from subjects exposed to, actively infected with, or recovered from COVID-19 were included in the dataset. The repertoires were released in a freely available public database intended as a resource for research on the immune response to SARS-CoV-2. Samples came from the ongoing ImmuneRACE study (first 160 participants) plus 1,254 subjects from 6 global collaborators. A de-identified subject ID, COVID-19 status, age in years and sex were almost always included in the sample metadata. Where HLA class I and class II types were available, the types were taken from metadata supplied by the sample provider, not from assay-based typing. Findings and caveats that apply to the study as a whole: How much clinical and demographic metadata was included differed by source and by participant, and the metadata was provided uncurated.

To note about this clone: Its antigen target is currently unknown. Base qualities are missing; no much larger clone stands one base away.

In the prospective study, participants were about 18 to 90 years old, resided in about two dozen geographic areas of the United States, and were enrolled through a virtual design. Cohort assignment in the prospective study relied on participant-reported clinical history from a screening survey and a study questionnaire. Mobile phlebotomists in the prospective study collected whole blood, serum and a nasopharyngeal or oropharyngeal swab from every participant. Prospective study participants could optionally give additional blood draws and questionnaires over an approximately two-month period. Prospective study blood samples were shipped either frozen or at room temperature before DNA extraction. TCRbeta CDR3 regions were amplified from genomic DNA using the immunoSEQ Assay, a bias-controlled multiplex PCR. The authors' pipeline ran thus. Nucleated cell counts per sample were estimated from amplification of reference gene primers within the assay. To quantify the absolute abundance of each unique TCRbeta CDR3 rearrangement, sequence reads were collapsed and filtered. Productive Simpson clonality was computed per sample as the square root of Simpson's diversity index over productive rearrangements. Here the immuneACCESS table is served through TCRdb, limited to in-frame sequences with V and J called. Missing clones are a known gap in these copies; in checked studies unresolved V genes cover under half, and the rest lacks a known reason. That table furnishes V, J and clone size, whereas the DNA furnished D and trimming. This sample has 210,000 or so clones in its table, and 81% of those were observed once. The ten largest account for around 8.9% of the sample.

What was sequenced was PBMCs or T cells enriched from blood (not recorded which). This receptor was taken from a woman aged 45-65 years with acute COVID-19.

This receptor carries the CDR3 CASSSDMSSYNEQFF. The sequenced DNA is TGCGCCAGCAGCTCAGACATGAGCTCCTACAATGAGCAGTTCTTC. The chain is encoded by TRBV5-1 joined to TRBJ2-1; there is no confident call for the D gene. For CDR1 and CDR2, the germline V gene lists SGHRS and YFSETQ. The CDR3 runs 15 amino acids, cysteine and phenylalanine included. Only the CDR3 region is kept as DNA, spanning 45 bases read in frame from base 1. Deletion took 3 bases off V and 0 bases off J, with a span of 10 bases between the germline ends.